The source of this T cell receptor beta chain is a study of CD8 T cells in Susac syndrome. CD8+ and CD4+ T cells from blood underwent TCR beta sequencing. Germline V lookup: CDR1 SNHLY, CDR2 FYNNEI. This CDR3 is 15 amino acids long. V shed 4 bases and J shed 0 bases, with 12 bases lying between them. RNA was extracted with the RNeasy kit, and a quantity of about 0.45 to 1 ug was reverse transcribed using random hexamers. The immunoSEQ assay covered 54 Vbeta and 13 Jbeta segments for CDR3. One entry per CDR3 protein results from TCRdb running MiXCR on the immunoSEQ multiplex PCR reads. This sample has about 200,000 distinct CDR3 sequences, with 90% to 95% found just once.

The V gene is TRBV2, the J gene TRBJ1-1; D is ambiguous. Material: CD4+ T cells from PBMCs. This TCR was sampled from a human donor with Susac syndrome. The CDR3 region is CASSGSGLMNTEAFF. The CDR3 DNA reads as TGTGCCAGCAGTGGCTCAGGTCTTATGAACACTGAAGCTTTCTTT.